These 18 T cell receptor beta chains were all obtained from the same sample, sequenced in a study of regulatory T cells in long-lasting Graves disease. Stated time point: persistent/refractory GD, antithyroid drugs over 5 years with positive TRAb. TCR sequences were obtained from RNA taken from PBMCs. Combining iRepertoire HTBI primers with Arm-PCR of CDR3 regions, the authors built TCR beta libraries. MiXCR was run by TCRdb on the multiplex PCR reads, yielding one entry per CDR3 protein. The sample includes 300,000 to 350,000 distinct CDR3 sequences, about 20% of them seen just once. Sequencing used peripheral blood mononuclear cells (PBMCs), obtained when the disease was refractory, from a patient treated with antithyroid drugs. These receptors were collected from a female donor with Graves disease.

This clonotype was detected a few times. This rearrangement joins TRBV20-1 to TRBJ1-5; tentative D call: TRBD1 (6 bases). V gave up 1 base and J gave up 5 bases, with 12 bases separating them. The germline CDR1 and CDR2 sequences are DFQATT and SNEGSKA (reference sequence). This CDR3 comprises 14 residues. CDR3 in amino acids: CSARAEGGDQPQHF. The CDR3 DNA reads as TGCAGTGCTAGAGCTGAGGGGGGAGATCAGCCCCAGCATTTT.

This clonotype was seen many times. This sequence joins TRBV15 and TRBJ2-5, with D perhaps TRBD1 (5 bases). The length of the CDR3 is 15 residues. The germline V gene encodes CDR1 LNHNV and CDR2 YYDKDF (reference sequence). Trimming stripped 2 bases from V and 5 bases from J, with 15 bases between. The CDR3: CATSRQGFGRETQYF. In DNA, the CDR3 is TGTGCCACCAGCAGACAGGGTTTCGGACGGGAGACCCAGTACTTC.

This clonotype was detected many times. The chain recombines TRBV7-9 with TRBJ2-2, with unresolved D. The CDR3 spans 14 residues. V lost 5 bases and J 6 bases, leaving 13 bases between the germline ends. Germline V CDR1 and CDR2: SEHNR, FQNEAQ (reference sequence). The CDR3 is CASSLSPGAGELFF. CDR3 nucleotide sequence: TGTGCCAGCAGCCTATCCCCCGGCGCCGGGGAGCTGTTTTTT.

The V call is TRBV7-9, the J call TRBJ2-7; possible D gene TRBD1, 6 bases. The germline gives CDR1 SEHNR, CDR2 FQNEAQ (reference sequence). V was shortened by 5 bases and J by 5 bases, with 16 bases between the two germline ends. CDR3 size: 14 residues. CDR3 protein: CASSEGRGGDEQYF. The CDR3 bases are TGTGCCAGCAGCGAGGGGCGTGGGGGCGACGAGCAGTACTTC. The full variable domain, completed using reference TRBV7-9 and TRBJ2-7, is DTGVSQNPRHKITKRGQNVTFRCDPISEHNRLYWYRQTLGQGPEFLTYFQNEAQLEKSRLLSDRFSAERPKGSFSTLEIQRTEQGDSAMYLCASSEGRGGDEQYFGPGTRLTVT.

This clonotype was recorded a few times. The chain couples TRBV7-9 to TRBJ1-3; D is ambiguous. The CDR3 length is 15 residues. Deletions cut 1 base from V and 0 bases from J, with 7 bases between. CDR1 SEHNR and CDR2 FQNEAQ come from the germline V gene (reference sequence). The CDR3 nucleotides are TGTGCCAGCAGCTTAGACGGGAGCTCTGGAAACACCATATATTTT. Its protein is CASSLDGSSGNTIYF.

On this clonotype itself: With a much larger clone just one base away, this may be a read error. The CDR3 carries no conserved terminal phenylalanine or tryptophan, so it likely arises from a read error. The gene calls are TRBV6-4 and TRBJ1-1; a weak D match, TRBD1 (5 bases). The CDR3 spans 15 residues. Per germline, CDR1 MRHNA and CDR2 SNTAGT. The V gene lost 7 bases and the J gene lost 4 bases, with 19 bases spanning the gap. The CDR3 spells CASNGYATGGTEAFL. Written as DNA, the CDR3 is TGTGCCAGCAACGGTTACGCCACAGGTGGCACTGAAGCTTTCCTT.

This clonotype was observed many times. The genes are TRBV20-1 and TRBJ1-6, with a weak D call TRBD1 (5 bases). This CDR3 is 11 amino acids long. Germline CDR1 is DFQATT and CDR2 is SNEGSKA (reference sequence). The V end lost 5 bases, the J end lost 13 bases, and 12 bases lay between the germline ends. The CDR3 spells CSAGALFPLHF. CDR3 DNA sequence: TGCAGTGCTGGGGCGCTGTTCCCCCTCCACTTT.

This clonotype was picked up many times. The rearrangement joins TRBV2 to TRBJ2-4; D is possibly TRBD1 (6 bases). The germline CDR1 and CDR2 sequences are SNHLY and FYNNEI. Trimming shortened V by 3 bases and J by 2 bases, and 8 bases separated the two germline ends. The CDR3 loop spans 14 amino acids. CDR3 region: CASSDGQPKNIQYF. In DNA, the CDR3 is TGTGCCAGCAGTGATGGACAGCCCAAAAACATTCAGTACTTC.

This clonotype was seen a handful of times. The V call is TRBV9, the J call TRBJ2-5, with 9 bases that match TRBD2. The germline V gene encodes CDR1 SGDLS and CDR2 YYNGEE. V was pared by 0 bases and J by 5 bases, with 11 bases of the junction left unmatched. The CDR3 runs to 17 residues. The CDR3 DNA reads TGTGCCAGCAGCGTAGCTGAGGCGGGAGGGCCGTGGGAGACCCAGTACTTC. Translating it yields CASSVAEAGGPWETQYF.

The sample holds many counts of this clonotype. In DNA form, the CDR3 reads TGTGCCAGCAGTGAAAATAGGAGGCAGGAGAATAATTCACCCCTCCACTTT. Its translation: CASSENRRQENNSPLHF. The V gene is TRBV2, the J gene TRBJ1-6; D remains unclear. Trimming removed 2 bases at V and 5 bases at J, with 16 bases between. This CDR3 has 17 residues. Germline CDR1 SNHLY, CDR2 FYNNEI.

In regard to this clonotype: Relative to the germline gene, one junction end is altered; a read error may explain this. The rearrangement links TRBV20-1 to TRBJ2-7; tentatively, D is TRBD1 or TRBD2 (5 bases each). In germline, CDR1 is DFQATT, CDR2 SNEGSKA (reference sequence). The CDR3 is made up of 13 amino acids. CDR3 loop: CSTRGSPRNEQYF. CDR3 sequence (DNA): TGCAGTACTAGGGGCAGCCCCCGGAACGAGCAGTACTTC.

This clonotype was picked up a small number of times. V usage is TRBV7-2 and J usage is TRBJ1-5; D gene uncertain. Trimming stripped 1 base from V and 2 bases from J, with 9 bases between. The CDR3 contains 15 residues. Germline V gives CDR1 SGHTA, CDR2 FQGNSA. CDR3 sequence reads: CTSSLVGSGNQPQHF. As DNA, the CDR3 is TGTACCAGCAGCTTAGTGGGTAGTGGCAATCAGCCCCAGCATTTT.

The CDR3 sequence: CASTGRVSNQPQHF. CDR3 nucleotide sequence: TGCGCCAGCACAGGGAGGGTGAGCAATCAGCCCCAGCATTTT. The rearrangement joins TRBV4-3 to TRBJ1-5, with D perhaps matching TRBD1 (5 bases). The germline V gene has CDR1 LGHNA and CDR2 YSLEER. The V end lost 7 bases, the J end lost 1 base, and 11 bases lay between the germline ends. CDR3 length equals 14 residues.

This clonotype was detected ten times or more. V is TRBV28 and J is TRBJ1-2; no firm D call. Trimming pared 5 bases from V and 5 bases from J, leaving 12 bases between. Germline V gives CDR1 MDHEN, CDR2 SYDVKM. The CDR3 runs 13 residues. The CDR3 DNA follows: TGTGCCAGCAGTATGACCACGGGGTATGGCTACACCTTC. It is translated as CASSMTTGYGYTF.

This clonotype was detected many times. V usage is TRBV12-3 or TRBV12-4 and J usage is TRBJ2-7; 7 bases fit TRBD1. This CDR3 contains 15 residues. The V and J ends lost 6 bases and 2 bases, in that order; junction bases with no gene match: 10. The CDR3 DNA reads TGTGCCAGCAGCAATACGGCGCAGGGGGCCTACGAGCAGTACTTC. Its protein product is CASSNTAQGAYEQYF.

This clonotype occurred many times. The CDR3 DNA follows: TGTGCCAGCATGGGACAGTGGTACGAGCAGTACTTC. This codes for CASMGQWYEQYF. The rearrangement joins TRBV12-3 or TRBV12-4 to TRBJ2-7; 7 nucleotides line up with TRBD1. J was trimmed by 4 bases and V by 7 bases; bases with no gene match: 4. This CDR3 contains 12 residues.

This clonotype was seen repeatedly, ten times or more. This rearrangement joins TRBV28 to TRBJ2-7; TRBD2 agrees at 7 bases. This CDR3 region has 14 residues. Germline CDR1 and CDR2: MDHEN and SYDVKM. J gave up 3 bases and V 3 bases, and 5 bases lay outside the gene matches. In DNA form, the CDR3 reads TGTGCCAGCAGTTTCCTAGCGGATGGCTACGAGCAGTACTTC. As protein: CASSFLADGYEQYF.

In this sample, this clonotype turned up many times. The J gene is TRBJ2-5, the V gene TRBV4-1, with TRBD1 matching 7 bases. V lost 2 bases, J lost 4 bases, and 1 base stayed unmatched. From germline, CDR1 is MGHRA and CDR2 YSYEKL. The CDR3 has 13 residues. CDR3 coding DNA: TGCGCCAGCAGCCAAACAGGGGTAGAGACCCAGTACTTC. It encodes CASSQTGVETQYF.